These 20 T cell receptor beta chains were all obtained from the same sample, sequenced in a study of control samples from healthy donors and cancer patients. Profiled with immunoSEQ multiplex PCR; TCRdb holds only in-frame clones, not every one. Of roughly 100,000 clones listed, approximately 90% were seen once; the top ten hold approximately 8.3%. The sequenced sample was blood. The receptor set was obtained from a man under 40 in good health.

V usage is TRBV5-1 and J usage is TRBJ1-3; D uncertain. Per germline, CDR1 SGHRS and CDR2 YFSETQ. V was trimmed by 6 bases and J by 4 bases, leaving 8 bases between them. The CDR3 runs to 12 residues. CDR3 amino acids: CASTPGGNTIYF. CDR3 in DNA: TGCGCCAGCACCCCGGGAGGAAACACCATATATTTT.

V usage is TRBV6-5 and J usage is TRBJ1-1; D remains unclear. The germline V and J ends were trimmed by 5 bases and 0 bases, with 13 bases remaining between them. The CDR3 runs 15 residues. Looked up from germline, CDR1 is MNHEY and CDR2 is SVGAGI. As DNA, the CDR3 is TGTGCCAGCAGTCACGGACGGAGAATGAACACTGAAGCTTTCTTT. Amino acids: CASSHGRRMNTEAFF.

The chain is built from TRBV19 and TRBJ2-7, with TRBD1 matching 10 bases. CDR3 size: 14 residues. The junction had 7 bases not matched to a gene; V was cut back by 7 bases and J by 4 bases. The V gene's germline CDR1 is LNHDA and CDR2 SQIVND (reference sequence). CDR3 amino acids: CASKWGQGIYEQYF. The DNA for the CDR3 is TGTGCCAGTAAGTGGGGACAGGGGATTTACGAGCAGTACTTC. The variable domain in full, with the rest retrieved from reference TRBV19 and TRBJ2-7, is DGGITQSPKYLFRKEGQNVTLSCEQNLNHDAMYWYRQDPGQGLRLIYYSQIVNDFQKGDIAEGYSVSREKKESFPLTVTSAQKNPTAFYLCASKWGQGIYEQYFGPGTRLTVT.

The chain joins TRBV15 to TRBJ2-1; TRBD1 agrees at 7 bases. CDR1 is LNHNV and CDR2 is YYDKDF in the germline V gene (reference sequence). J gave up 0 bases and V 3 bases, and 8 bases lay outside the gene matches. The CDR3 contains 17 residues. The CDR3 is CATSRSGQKSSYNEQFF. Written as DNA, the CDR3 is TGTGCCACCAGCAGGTCGGGACAGAAGAGCTCCTACAATGAGCAGTTCTTC.

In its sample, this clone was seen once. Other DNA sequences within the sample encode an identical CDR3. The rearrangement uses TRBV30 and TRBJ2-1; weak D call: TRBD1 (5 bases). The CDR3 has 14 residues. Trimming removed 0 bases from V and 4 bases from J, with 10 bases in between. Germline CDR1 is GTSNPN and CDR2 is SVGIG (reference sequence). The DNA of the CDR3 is TGTGCCTGGAGTGTTTCAGGGCTTTACAATGAGCAGTTCTTC. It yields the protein CAWSVSGLYNEQFF.

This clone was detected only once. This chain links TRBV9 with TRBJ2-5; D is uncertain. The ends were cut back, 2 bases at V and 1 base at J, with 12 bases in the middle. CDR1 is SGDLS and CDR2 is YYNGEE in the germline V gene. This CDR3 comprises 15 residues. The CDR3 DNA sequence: TGTGCCAGCAGCGTGGGTAGCAGGCTCCAAGAGACCCAGTACTTC. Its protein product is CASSVGSRLQETQYF.

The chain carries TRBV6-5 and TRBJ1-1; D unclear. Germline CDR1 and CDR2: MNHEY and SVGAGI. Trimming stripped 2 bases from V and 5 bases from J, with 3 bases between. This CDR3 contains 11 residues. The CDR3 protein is CASSYRTEAFF. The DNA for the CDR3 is TGTGCCAGCAGTTACAGGACTGAAGCTTTCTTT.

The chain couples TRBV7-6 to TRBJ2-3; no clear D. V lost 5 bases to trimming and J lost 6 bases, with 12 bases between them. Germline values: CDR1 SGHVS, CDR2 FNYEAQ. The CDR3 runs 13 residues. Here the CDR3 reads CASSPEIFDTQYF. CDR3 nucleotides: TGTGCCAGCAGCCCGGAAATCTTCGATACGCAGTATTTT.

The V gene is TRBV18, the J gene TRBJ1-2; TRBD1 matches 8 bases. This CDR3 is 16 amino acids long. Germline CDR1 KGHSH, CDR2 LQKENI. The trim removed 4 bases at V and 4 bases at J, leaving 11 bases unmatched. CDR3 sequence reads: CASSQAAGGMGYGYTF. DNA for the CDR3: TGTGCCAGCTCACAAGCAGCAGGGGGCATGGGCTATGGCTACACCTTC.

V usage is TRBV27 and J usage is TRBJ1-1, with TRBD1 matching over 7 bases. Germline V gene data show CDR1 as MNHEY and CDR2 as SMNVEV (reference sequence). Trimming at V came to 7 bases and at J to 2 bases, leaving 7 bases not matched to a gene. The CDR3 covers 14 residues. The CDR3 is CASIRDRVNTEAFF. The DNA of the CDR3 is TGTGCCAGCATCCGAGACAGGGTTAACACTGAAGCTTTCTTT.

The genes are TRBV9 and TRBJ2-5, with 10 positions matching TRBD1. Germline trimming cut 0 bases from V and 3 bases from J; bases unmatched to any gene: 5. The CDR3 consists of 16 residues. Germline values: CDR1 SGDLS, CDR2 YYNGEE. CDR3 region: CASSVGGTGAKETQYF. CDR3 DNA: TGTGCCAGCAGCGTAGGAGGGACAGGGGCGAAAGAGACCCAGTACTTC.

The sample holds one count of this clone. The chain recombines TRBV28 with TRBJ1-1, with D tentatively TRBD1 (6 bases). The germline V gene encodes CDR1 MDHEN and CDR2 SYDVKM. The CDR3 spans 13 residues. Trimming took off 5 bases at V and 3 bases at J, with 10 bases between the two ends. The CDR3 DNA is TGTGCCAGCAGTACCACAGGGTACACTGAAGCTTTCTTT. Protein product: CASSTTGYTEAFF.

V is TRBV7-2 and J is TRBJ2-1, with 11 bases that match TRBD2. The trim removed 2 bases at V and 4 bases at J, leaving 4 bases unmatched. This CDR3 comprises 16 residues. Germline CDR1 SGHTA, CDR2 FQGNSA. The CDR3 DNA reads TGTGCCAGCAGCTTACCCCTAGCGGGAGGTTACAATGAGCAGTTCTTC. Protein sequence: CASSLPLAGGYNEQFF.

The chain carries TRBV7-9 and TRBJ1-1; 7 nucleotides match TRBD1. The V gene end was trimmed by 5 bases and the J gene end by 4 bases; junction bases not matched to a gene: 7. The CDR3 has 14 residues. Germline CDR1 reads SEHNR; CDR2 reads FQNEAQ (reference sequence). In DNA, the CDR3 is TGTGCCAGCAGCCGACAGGGTGGAGGCACTGAAGCTTTCTTT. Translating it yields CASSRQGGGTEAFF. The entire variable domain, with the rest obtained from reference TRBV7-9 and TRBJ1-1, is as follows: DTGVSQNPRHKITKRGQNVTFRCDPISEHNRLYWYRQTLGQGPEFLTYFQNEAQLEKSRLLSDRFSAERPKGSFSTLEIQRTEQGDSAMYLCASSRQGGGTEAFFGQGTRLTVV.

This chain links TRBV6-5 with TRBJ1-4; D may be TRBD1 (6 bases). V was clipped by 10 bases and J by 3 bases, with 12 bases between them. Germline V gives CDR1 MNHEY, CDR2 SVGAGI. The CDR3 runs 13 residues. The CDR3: CAINRAANEKLFF. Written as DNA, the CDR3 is TGTGCCATCAACAGGGCAGCTAATGAAAAACTGTTTTTT.

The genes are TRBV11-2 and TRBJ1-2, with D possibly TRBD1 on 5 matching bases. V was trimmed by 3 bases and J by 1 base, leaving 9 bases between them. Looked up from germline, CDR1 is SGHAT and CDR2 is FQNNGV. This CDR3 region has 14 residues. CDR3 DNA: TGTGCCAGCAGCTTTCAGGGACTTAACTATGGCTACACCTTC. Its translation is CASSFQGLNYGYTF.

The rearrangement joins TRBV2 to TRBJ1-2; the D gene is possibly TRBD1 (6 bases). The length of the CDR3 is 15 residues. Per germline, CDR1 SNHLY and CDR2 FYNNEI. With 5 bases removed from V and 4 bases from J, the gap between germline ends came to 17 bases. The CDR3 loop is CASSPSRTDLYGYTF. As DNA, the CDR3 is TGTGCCAGCAGTCCCTCTAGGACAGACCTCTATGGCTACACCTTC.

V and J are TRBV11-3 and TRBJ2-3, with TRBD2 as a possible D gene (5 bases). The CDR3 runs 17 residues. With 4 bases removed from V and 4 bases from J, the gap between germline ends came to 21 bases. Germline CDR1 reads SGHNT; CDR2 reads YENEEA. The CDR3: CASSSSPGRDVADTQYF. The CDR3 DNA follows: TGTGCCAGCAGCTCCTCCCCGGGCCGGGATGTAGCAGATACGCAGTATTTT.

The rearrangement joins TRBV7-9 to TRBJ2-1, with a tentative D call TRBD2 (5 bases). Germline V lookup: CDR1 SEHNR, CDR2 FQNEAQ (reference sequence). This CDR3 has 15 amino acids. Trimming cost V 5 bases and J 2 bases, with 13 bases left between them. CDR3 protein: CASSSGRVPYNEQFF. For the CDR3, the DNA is TGTGCCAGCAGCAGCGGCCGGGTTCCCTACAATGAGCAGTTCTTC.

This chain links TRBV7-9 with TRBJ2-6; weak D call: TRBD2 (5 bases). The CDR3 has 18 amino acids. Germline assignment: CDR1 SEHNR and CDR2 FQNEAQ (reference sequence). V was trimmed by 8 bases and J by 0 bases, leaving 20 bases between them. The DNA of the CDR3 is TGTGCCAGCCGTACACCCGGGGAGAATAGCTCTGGGGCCAACGTCCTGACTTTC. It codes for CASRTPGENSSGANVLTF. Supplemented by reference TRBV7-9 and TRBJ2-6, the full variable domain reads DTGVSQNPRHKITKRGQNVTFRCDPISEHNRLYWYRQTLGQGPEFLTYFQNEAQLEKSRLLSDRFSAERPKGSFSTLEIQRTEQGDSAMYLCASRTPGENSSGANVLTFGAGSRLTVL.